The TCR beta chain described here comes from a study of T cells in Graves' hyperthyroidism and ophthalmopathy. Germline V lookup: CDR1 LGHNA, CDR2 YSLEER. This CDR3 is 17 amino acids long. Losses at the gene ends were 0 bases for V and 5 bases for J; bases not matched to a gene: 9. About this clonotype itself: What it recognizes is unknown.

Amplification of TCR beta CDR3 regions used RNA as the template. HTBI primers drove first-round RT-PCR of the TCR CDR3. Using its own MiXCR run on the multiplex PCR reads, TCRdb lists one record per CDR3 protein. The sample shows approximately 380,000 distinct CDR3 sequences, approximately 20% of them seen only once. Whole-study results and caveats: Within blood appeared most thyroid clonotypes that had expanded above 0.001.

This clonotype was obtained from a woman aged 18-29 years with Graves' hyperthyroidism. The rearrangement uses TRBV4-3 and TRBJ2-5; 10 bases match TRBD2. The sample consisted of blood. DNA of the CDR3: TGCGCCAGCAGCCAAGATGCGGGAGCGGGGGGGCGGGAGACCCAGTACTTC. As protein: CASSQDAGAGGRETQYF.